The rows below give T cell receptor beta chains drawn from one sample of a study of PD-1 blockade in classical Hodgkin lymphoma. Profiling relied on immunoSEQ multiplex PCR, and the TCRdb table lists in-frame clones only, not all of them. This sample carries about 35,000 clones, around nine tenths of them seen once, and the ten largest clones take approximately 0.2%. The specimen sequenced was CD4+ T cells from blood. The receptors here all came from a human donor with classical Hodgkin lymphoma. Each CDR3 is given with its conserved first and last residue.

v_call: TRBV16
cdr3_aa: CASSQPHRPNTGELFF

v_call: TRBV5-1
cdr3_aa: CASSLDGNQPQHF

v_call: TRBV10-3
cdr3_aa: CAISERLPNTEAFF

v_call: TRBV5-4
cdr3_aa: CASSLFGGLDLHF

v_call: TRBV7-9
cdr3_aa: CASSLGFDRAADTQYF

v_call: TRBV7-2
cdr3_aa: CASSFSGASNQPQHF

v_call: TRBV30
cdr3_aa: CASTTKGSRAAQYF

v_call: TRBV18
cdr3_aa: CASSRQGNEQFF

v_call: TRBV10-3
cdr3_aa: CAISESRTGAYEQYF

v_call: TRBV7-2
cdr3_aa: CASSLGPGSHKGTQYF

v_call: TRBV5-1
cdr3_aa: CASSLALTGYNEQFF

v_call: TRBV4-3
cdr3_aa: CASSLKLLVAGESHEQYF

v_call: TRBV19
cdr3_aa: CASSMERSYNEQFF

v_call: TRBV5-6
cdr3_aa: CASSLGSGGRSGYTF

v_call: TRBV2
cdr3_aa: CASSTKTGTGTGYTF

v_call: TRBV5-1
cdr3_aa: CASSYTGGGEKLFF

v_call: TRBV5-1
cdr3_aa: CASGSLDTQYF

v_call: TRBV5-1
cdr3_aa: CASRDRGYEQYF

v_call: TRBV6-1
cdr3_aa: CASSEAGQSVYGYTF

v_call: TRBV13
cdr3_aa: CASSLDRWGEAFF

v_call: TRBV27
cdr3_aa: CASRTGAPYNSPLHF

v_call: TRBV10-3
cdr3_aa: CAISATSGGPYEQYF

v_call: TRBV18
cdr3_aa: CASSPQTGLRTAYHTRLGGYTF

v_call: TRBV11-2
cdr3_aa: CASSFGTAYNEQFF

v_call: TRBV19
cdr3_aa: CASRSGQGAGNTIYF

v_call: TRBV19
cdr3_aa: CASSPEGYGYTF

v_call: TRBV6-6
cdr3_aa: CASTPTGLEEKLFF

v_call: TRBV6-4
cdr3_aa: CASSVSATQPAYEQYF

v_call: TRBV5-4
cdr3_aa: CASSFWKGAREKLFF

v_call: TRBV6-6
cdr3_aa: CASSLGGMTYEQYF

v_call: TRBV19
cdr3_aa: CASSISGGAGGELFF

v_call: TRBV18
cdr3_aa: CASSPGTGEGGYTF

v_call: TRBV6-4
cdr3_aa: CASIPGTNYTEAFF

v_call: TRBV5-1
cdr3_aa: CASSLLGTMGGETQYF

v_call: TRBV19
cdr3_aa: CASNGGGFLGNQPQHF

v_call: TRBV6-6
cdr3_aa: CASSNRQGAYEQYF